Listed here are 24 T cell receptor beta chains from one sample, sequenced in a study of identical twins. TCRdb passed the 5' RACE reads through MiXCR, listing each CDR3 protein once. Among around 240,000 distinct CDR3 sequences, about 7% were seen once, and the ten largest hold roughly 3.6%. These data were also reused for a study on yellow fever vaccine responses in identical twins.

The sequenced sample was memory (CD45RO+) T cells sorted from blood. These receptors were collected from a woman under 30 in good health.

This clonotype was observed at least ten times. The chain's CDR3 is CASSDIQRGGTDTQYF. In nucleotides, the CDR3 is TGTGCCAGCAGTGATATACAACGGGGGGGCACAGATACGCAGTATTTT. The chain couples TRBV6-1 to TRBJ2-3, with TRBD2 matching over 7 bases. CDR3 length: 16 amino acids. The germline gives CDR1 MNHNS, CDR2 SASEGT. V shed 3 bases and J 1 base; nucleotides not matched to a gene: 7.

Ten or more counts support this clonotype. V gene TRBV6-5 combines with J gene TRBJ2-4, with 7 bases aligning to TRBD2. This CDR3 is built from 15 residues. Trimming took 4 bases from V and 1 from J; bases not matched to a gene: 4. Germline assignment: CDR1 MNHEY and CDR2 SVGAGI. The CDR3: CASSFGGVAKNIQYF. DNA of the CDR3: TGTGCCAGCAGTTTTGGGGGGGTGGCCAAAAACATTCAGTACTTC.

At least ten counts were recorded for this clonotype. V is TRBV7-6 and J is TRBJ1-6; TRBD1 might be the D (6 bases). Deletions cut 0 bases from V and 7 bases from J, with 10 bases between. CDR3 length: 15 residues. Germline CDR1 and CDR2: SGHVS and FNYEAQ. CDR3 DNA sequence: TGTGCCAGCAGCTTAGCAGGGGGGGGGAATTCACCCCTCCACTTT. Residues: CASSLAGGGNSPLHF.

This clonotype was seen repeatedly, ten times or more. This chain joins TRBV20-1 and TRBJ2-5; unclear D gene. Trimming removed 6 bases from V and 2 bases from J, with 16 bases in between. The germline gives CDR1 DFQATT, CDR2 SNEGSKA (reference sequence). The CDR3 spans 14 residues. The CDR3, as DNA: TGCAGTGCCCTCCATCCCTCAGAGCAAGAGACCCAGTACTTC. Amino acids: CSALHPSEQETQYF.

The chain couples TRBV7-9 to TRBJ2-7; weak D call: TRBD2 (5 bases). The CDR3 has 12 residues. Germline-derived CDR1 and CDR2 are SEHNR and FQNEAQ (reference sequence). The V gene lost 5 bases and the J gene lost 7 bases, with 12 bases spanning the gap. The DNA of the CDR3 is TGTGCCAGCAGCAAGGGCGGGCGGGAGCAGTACTTC. This translates into CASSKGGREQYF.

Only a few counts were recorded for this clonotype. CDR3 DNA sequence: TGTGCCAGCAGCTTAACCGGACTGAACAATGAGCAGTTCTTC. Its translation is CASSLTGLNNEQFF. The chain employs TRBV7-3 and TRBJ2-1; D possibly corresponds to TRBD2 (5 bases). The germline V gene has CDR1 SGHTA and CDR2 FQGTGA. Trimming took 0 bases from V and 5 from J, leaving 8 bases between them. The CDR3 is 14 residues long.

In its sample, this clonotype was seen a few times. The chain is built from TRBV20-1 and TRBJ1-5; 7 bases are shared with TRBD1. V lost 6 bases and J lost 5; bases outside the gene matches: 10. The CDR3 length is 14 residues. Germline V gene sequence: CDR1 DFQATT, CDR2 SNEGSKA (reference sequence). The CDR3 reads CSAAPRDSHQPQHF. The CDR3 DNA reads as TGCAGTGCCGCACCCCGGGACAGCCATCAGCCCCAGCATTTT.

Many counts were recorded for this clonotype. The chain combines TRBV11-2 with TRBJ2-1; 7 bases align to TRBD1. After removal of 0 bases from V and 7 bases from J, the junction contained 6 bases not matched to a gene. The CDR3 sequence is 15 residues long. Germline V gene data show CDR1 as SGHAT and CDR2 as FQNNGV. In DNA, the CDR3 is TGTGCCAGCAGCTTAGAATCCCTGACAGGGAATGAGCAGTTCTTC. Protein product: CASSLESLTGNEQFF. Complete variable domain (other parts from reference TRBV11-2 and TRBJ2-1): EAGVAQSPRYKIIEKRQSVAFWCNPISGHATLYWYQQILGQGPKLLIQFQNNGVVDDSQLPKDRFSAERLKGVDSTLKIQPAKLEDSAVYLCASSLESLTGNEQFFGPGTRLTVL.

This clonotype was seen more than once but under ten times. CDR3 residues: CATDRPRYEQYV. The CDR3 coding sequence is TGTGCCACGGACCGTCCCAGATACGAGCAGTACGTC. The chain couples TRBV19 to TRBJ2-7, with D hard to call. The CDR3 has 12 residues. Germline CDR1 and CDR2: LNHDA and SQIVND (reference sequence). V lost 10 bases and J lost 4, with 14 bases in between.

There are a few counts of this clonotype. The genes are TRBV3-1 and TRBJ2-4, with 15 bases fitting TRBD2. The CDR3 extends over 16 amino acids. The junction had 2 bases not matched to a gene; V was cut back by 4 bases and J by 4 bases. CDR1 is LGHDT, CDR2 YNNKEL, per germline (reference sequence). CDR3 sequence reads: CASSPGLAGGKNIQYF. The CDR3, as DNA: TGTGCCAGCAGCCCGGGACTAGCGGGGGGAAAAAACATTCAGTACTTC.

Details on this clonotype: An end of the junction differs from the germline gene, which may be a read error. The chain carries TRBV20-1 and TRBJ2-3; possible D gene TRBD1, 7 bases. Germline CDR1 is DFQATT and CDR2 is SNEGSKA (reference sequence). This CDR3 region has 16 residues. CDR3 in DNA: TGCTGTGCTAGAGGAATCTCCAGGGGGAGTAGCGGTACGCAGTATTTT. Amino acids: CCARGISRGSSGTQYF.

The chain couples TRBV28 to TRBJ1-2; TRBD1 matches at 9 bases. Germline values: CDR1 MDHEN, CDR2 SYDVKM. The CDR3 is 17 residues long. Losses at the gene ends were 6 bases for V and 0 bases for J; bases not matched to a gene: 11. CDR3 bases: TGTGCCAGCAGCCGGGGGACAGGGAGACTCCCTAACTATGGCTACACCTTC. Residues: CASSRGTGRLPNYGYTF.

This clonotype was seen a few times. V gene TRBV11-3 combines with J gene TRBJ2-1; no clear D gene. V gave up 1 base and J gave up 9 bases, with 13 bases separating them. Germline CDR1 and CDR2: SGHNT and YENEEA. The CDR3 is 14 residues long. The CDR3 is CASSLAGVFGEQFF. In nucleotides, the CDR3 is TGTGCCAGCAGCTTAGCTGGGGTTTTCGGTGAGCAGTTCTTC.

This clonotype occurred many times. The chain uses TRBV20-1 and TRBJ2-7, with D possibly called TRBD1 or TRBD2 (5 bases each). V gave up 0 bases and J gave up 3 bases, with 18 bases separating them. CDR3 size: 16 residues. Germline assignment: CDR1 DFQATT and CDR2 SNEGSKA (reference sequence). CDR3 nucleotides: TGCAGTGCTAGAGATCATGGGACCGCCTCCCACTACGAGCAGTACTTC. Translating gives CSARDHGTASHYEQYF.

This clonotype was detected a few times. The V call is TRBV29-1, the J call TRBJ2-1; 12 nucleotides line up with TRBD2. This CDR3 contains 15 residues. The V segment lost 7 bases and the J segment 3 bases; nucleotides outside the gene matches: 7. CDR1 SQVTM and CDR2 ANQGSEA come from the germline V gene. The CDR3 is CSAPSGGDLYNEQFF. The CDR3 coding sequence is TGCAGCGCCCCTAGCGGGGGGGACCTCTACAATGAGCAGTTCTTC.

This rearrangement joins TRBV12-3 or TRBV12-4 to TRBJ1-2; 8 bases are shared with TRBD1. V lost 6 bases, J lost 5 bases, and 8 bases stayed unmatched. The CDR3 sequence is 14 residues long. CDR3 sequence (DNA): TGTGCCAGCAGCTCGGACAGGGTGCTGTATGGCTACACCTTC. It encodes CASSSDRVLYGYTF.

In its sample, this clonotype was seen many times. The rearrangement uses TRBV4-2 and TRBJ2-2; TRBD2 matches 7 bases. Trimming cost V 0 bases and J 5 bases; bases outside gene matches: 0. Germline V gene data show CDR1 as LGHNA and CDR2 as YNFKEQ. The CDR3 extends over 14 amino acids. The DNA for the CDR3 is TGTGCCAGCAGCCAAGAGGGAGGGACCGGGGAGCTGTTTTTT. It specifies CASSQEGGTGELFF.

This clonotype was observed a handful of times. Written as DNA, the CDR3 is TGTGCCAGCAGCCCGCCACTTCAAGGGGATACGCAGTATTTT. Amino acids: CASSPPLQGDTQYF. The genes are TRBV5-5 and TRBJ2-3, with no clear D. Trimming shortened V by 4 bases and J by 6 bases, and 15 bases separated the two germline ends. The CDR3 extends over 14 amino acids. Per germline, CDR1 SGHKS and CDR2 YYEKEE (reference sequence).

In this sample, this clonotype turned up once. At one boundary the junction diverges from the germline segment, which might be a read error. The J gene is TRBJ2-1, the V gene TRBV20-1; 14 bases line up with TRBD2. The V gene's germline CDR1 is DFQATT and CDR2 SNEGSKA (reference sequence). This CDR3 comprises 16 residues. The CDR3 region is CCARAGGLAGEREQFF. The CDR3 nucleotides are TGCTGTGCTAGAGCGGGGGGACTAGCGGGAGAAAGAGAGCAGTTCTTC.

This clonotype appeared many times. V gene TRBV15 combines with J gene TRBJ1-3; 11 nucleotides align to TRBD1. Germline V gene sequence: CDR1 LNHNV, CDR2 YYDKDF (reference sequence). CDR3 length equals 16 residues. Trimming removed 3 bases from V and 0 bases from J; junction bases left unmatched: 1. The CDR3 DNA reads as TGTGCCACCAGCAGGGACAGGGGGCTCTCTGGAAACACCATATATTTT. It encodes CATSRDRGLSGNTIYF.

This clonotype was seen repeatedly, ten times or more. J is TRBJ1-2 and V is TRBV6-2 or TRBV6-3; D gene unclear. Trimming removed 0 bases from V and 2 bases from J, with 7 bases in between. The V gene's germline CDR1 is MNHEY and CDR2 SVGEGT. The CDR3 consists of 14 residues. Here the CDR3 reads CASSYSEVNYGYTF. The CDR3 bases are TGTGCCAGCAGTTACTCGGAGGTAAACTATGGCTACACCTTC.

There are many counts of this clonotype. This chain links TRBV12-3 or TRBV12-4 with TRBJ2-2; a possible D gene is TRBD2 (5 bases). Deletions cut 5 bases from V and 0 bases from J, with 13 bases between. The CDR3 has 16 residues. CDR3 DNA sequence: TGTGCCAGCAGTCAAGAGGGCAGAACGAACACCGGGGAGCTGTTTTTT. This sequence encodes CASSQEGRTNTGELFF.

This clonotype was seen only a few times. The V and J genes are TRBV9 and TRBJ2-2; either TRBD1 or TRBD2 may supply D (5 bases each). The V gene's germline CDR1 is SGDLS and CDR2 YYNGEE. The CDR3 covers 13 residues. Trimming stripped 5 bases from V and 3 bases from J, with 8 bases between. In DNA, the CDR3 is TGTGCCAGCAGTCCGGGGCACACCGGGGAGCTGTTTTTT. This encodes CASSPGHTGELFF.

This clonotype was counted many times. CDR3 DNA sequence: TGTGCCAGCAGTTTAGGAGAAATAGCCAAAAACATTCAGTACTTC. Amino acids: CASSLGEIAKNIQYF. The V gene is TRBV12-3 or TRBV12-4, the J gene TRBJ2-4; no clear D. This CDR3 contains 15 residues. The V gene lost 1 base and the J gene lost 0 bases, with 7 bases spanning the gap.